This TCR beta chain originates from a study of PD-1 blockade in classical Hodgkin lymphoma. Study outcomes and limitations: The origin of the repertoire differences remains undefined, with disease activity or prior therapy as possible causes. Unlike CD8+ TCR diversity, which did not rise significantly by C4D1, CD4+ TCR diversity did. Individuals initiating nivolumab under 1 year after ASCT were excluded.

Data came from immunoSEQ multiplex PCR; TCRdb stores just in-frame clones and leaves some out. The sample gives some 93,000 clones, just under 95% of which show up once; 2.8% is in the top ten. Exposure to brentuximab vedotin varied, and each patient had relapsed following autologous stem cell transplantation. Classifying best responses yielded complete response, partial response or progressive disease. For this clone: Antigen unknown.

The CDR3 length is 14 residues. Germline V gene lookup returns CDR1 WSHSY and CDR2 SAAADI. V shed 5 bases and J shed 5 bases, with 16 bases lying between them. The V and J genes are TRBV10-2 and TRBJ2-7; a weak D match, TRBD2 (5 bases). This sequence was found in a human donor with classical Hodgkin lymphoma. This specimen was peripheral blood mononuclear cells (PBMCs), taken at baseline. The CDR3, as DNA: TGCGCCAGCAGTCCCAGGTCCCCCGGGAACGAGCAGTACTTC. Its protein is CASSPRSPGNEQYF.